The clone carrying this T cell receptor beta chain has at least ten counts. The antigen remains unidentified. Molecules of cDNA were individually given unique molecular identifiers that were attached to them. TCRdb independently ran MiXCR on the 5' RACE reads; one entry per CDR3 protein. The profile shows approximately 66,000 distinct CDR3 sequences, roughly 13% of them singletons. The source of the sample is a study of early T cells in non-severe SARS-CoV-2 infection. Study-wide context: Sequenced material consisted of bulk RNA (from unsorted whole blood), and chains were unpaired.

The study's findings and limits: Matching results from VDJdb favored anti-spike CD8 responses, leaving private and CD4 specificities undetected.

Germline CDR1 reads SGHTA; CDR2 reads FQGNSA. The CDR3 has 15 amino acids. The J segment lost 4 bases and the V segment lost 5 bases, leaving 4 bases of the junction unmatched. Sequenced: whole blood. This clonotype originated in an adult who was a healthcare worker with PCR-confirmed SARS-CoV-2 infection or an uninfected control (not recorded which). The genes are TRBV7-2 and TRBJ2-3; 12 bases are a match to TRBD2. The CDR3 nucleotides are TGTGCCAGCAGCCGACTAGCGGGAGTGGCAGATACGCAGTATTTT. It translates to CASSRLAGVADTQYF.